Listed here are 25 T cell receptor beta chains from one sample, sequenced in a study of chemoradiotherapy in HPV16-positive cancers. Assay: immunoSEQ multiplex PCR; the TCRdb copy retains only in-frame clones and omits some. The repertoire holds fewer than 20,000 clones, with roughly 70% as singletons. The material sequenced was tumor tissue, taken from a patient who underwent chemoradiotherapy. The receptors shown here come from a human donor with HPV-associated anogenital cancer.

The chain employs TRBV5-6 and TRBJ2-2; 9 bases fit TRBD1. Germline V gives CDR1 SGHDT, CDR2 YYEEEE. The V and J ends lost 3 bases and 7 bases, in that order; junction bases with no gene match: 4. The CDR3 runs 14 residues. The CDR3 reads CASSSQGAGGELFF. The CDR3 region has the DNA TGTGCCAGCAGCTCACAGGGGGCCGGCGGGGAGCTGTTTTTT.

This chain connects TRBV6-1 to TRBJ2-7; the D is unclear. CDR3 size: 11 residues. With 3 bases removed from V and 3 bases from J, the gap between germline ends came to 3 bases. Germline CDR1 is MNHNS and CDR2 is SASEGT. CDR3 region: CASSDDYEQYF. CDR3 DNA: TGTGCCAGCAGTGACGACTACGAGCAGTACTTC.

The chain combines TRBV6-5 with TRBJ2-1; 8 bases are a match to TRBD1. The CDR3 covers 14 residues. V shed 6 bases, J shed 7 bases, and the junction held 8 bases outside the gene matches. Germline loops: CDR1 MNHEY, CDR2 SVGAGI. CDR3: CASRSRTGRNEQFF. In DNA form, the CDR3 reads TGTGCCAGCAGGAGCCGGACAGGGAGGAATGAGCAGTTCTTC.

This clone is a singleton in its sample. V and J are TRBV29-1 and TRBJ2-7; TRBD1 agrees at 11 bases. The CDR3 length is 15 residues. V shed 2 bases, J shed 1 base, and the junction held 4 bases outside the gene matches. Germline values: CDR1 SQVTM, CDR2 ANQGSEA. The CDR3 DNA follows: TGCAGCGTTGAACTGGACAGGGGGCTTTCCTACGAGCAGTACTTC. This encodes CSVELDRGLSYEQYF.

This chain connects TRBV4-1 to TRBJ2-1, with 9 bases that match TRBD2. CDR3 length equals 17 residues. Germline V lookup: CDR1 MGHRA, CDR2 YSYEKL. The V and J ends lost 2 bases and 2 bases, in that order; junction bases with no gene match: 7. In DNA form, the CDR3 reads TGCGCCAGCAGCCAAAGCCCACTAGCGGGCACCTACAATGAGCAGTTCTTC. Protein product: CASSQSPLAGTYNEQFF.

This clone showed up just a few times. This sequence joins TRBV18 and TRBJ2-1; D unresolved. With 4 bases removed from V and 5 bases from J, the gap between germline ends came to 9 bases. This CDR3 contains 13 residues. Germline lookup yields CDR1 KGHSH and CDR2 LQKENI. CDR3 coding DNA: TGTGCCAGCTCACTCAACCGGGACAATGAGCAGTTCTTC. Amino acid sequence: CASSLNRDNEQFF.

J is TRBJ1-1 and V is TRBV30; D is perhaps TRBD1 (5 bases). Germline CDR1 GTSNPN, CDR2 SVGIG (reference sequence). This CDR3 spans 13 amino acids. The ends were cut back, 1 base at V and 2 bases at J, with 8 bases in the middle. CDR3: CAWSEQGNTEAFF. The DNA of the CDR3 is TGTGCCTGGAGTGAGCAGGGAAACACTGAAGCTTTCTTT.

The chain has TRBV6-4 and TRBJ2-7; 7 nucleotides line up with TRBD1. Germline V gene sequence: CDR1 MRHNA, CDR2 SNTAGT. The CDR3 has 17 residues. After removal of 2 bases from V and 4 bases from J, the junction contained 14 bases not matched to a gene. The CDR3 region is CASSDPEWDSLLYEQYF. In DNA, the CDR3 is TGTGCCAGCAGTGACCCGGAGTGGGACAGCCTTCTATACGAGCAGTACTTC.

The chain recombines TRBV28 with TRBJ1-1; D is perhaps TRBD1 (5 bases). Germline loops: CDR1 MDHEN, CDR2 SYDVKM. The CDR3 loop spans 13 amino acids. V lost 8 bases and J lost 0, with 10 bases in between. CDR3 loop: CASGAGMNTEAFF. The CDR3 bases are TGTGCCAGCGGGGCAGGGATGAACACTGAAGCTTTCTTT. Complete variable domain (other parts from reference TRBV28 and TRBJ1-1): DVKVTQSSRYLVKRTGEKVFLECVQDMDHENMFWYRQDPGLGLRLIYFSYDVKMKEKGDIPEGYSVSREKKERFSLILESASTNQTSMYLCASGAGMNTEAFFGQGTRLTVV.

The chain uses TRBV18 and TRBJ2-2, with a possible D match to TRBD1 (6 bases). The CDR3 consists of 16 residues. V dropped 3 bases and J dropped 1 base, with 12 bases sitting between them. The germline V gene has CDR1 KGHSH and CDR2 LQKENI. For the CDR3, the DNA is TGTGCCAGCTCACCCCAACAGGGTATGAACACCGGGGAGCTGTTTTTT. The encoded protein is CASSPQQGMNTGELFF.

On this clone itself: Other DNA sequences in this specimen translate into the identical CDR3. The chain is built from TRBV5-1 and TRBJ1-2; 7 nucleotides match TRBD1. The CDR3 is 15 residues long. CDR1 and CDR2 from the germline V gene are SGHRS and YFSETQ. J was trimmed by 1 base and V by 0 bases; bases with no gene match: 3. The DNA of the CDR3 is TGCGCCAGCAGCTTGGGTGCAGGGGGTAACTATGGCTACACCTTC. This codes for CASSLGAGGNYGYTF.

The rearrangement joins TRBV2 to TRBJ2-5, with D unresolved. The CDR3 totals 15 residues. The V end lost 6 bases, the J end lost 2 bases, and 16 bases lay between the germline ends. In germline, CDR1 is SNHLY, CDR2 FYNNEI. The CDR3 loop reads CASRQQTGPQETQYF. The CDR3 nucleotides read TGTGCCAGCAGGCAGCAGACTGGCCCACAAGAGACCCAGTACTTC.

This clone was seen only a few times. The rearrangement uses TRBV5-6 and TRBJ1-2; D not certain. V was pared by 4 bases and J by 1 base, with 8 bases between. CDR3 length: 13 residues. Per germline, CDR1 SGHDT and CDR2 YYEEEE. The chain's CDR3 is CASSQTGNYGYTF. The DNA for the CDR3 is TGTGCCAGCAGCCAGACCGGTAACTATGGCTACACCTTC.

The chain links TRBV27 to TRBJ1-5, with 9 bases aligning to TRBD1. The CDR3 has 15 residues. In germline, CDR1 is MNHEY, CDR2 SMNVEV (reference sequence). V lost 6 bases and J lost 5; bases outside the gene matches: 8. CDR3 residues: CASRGSTGGDQPQHF. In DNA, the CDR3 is TGTGCCAGCAGGGGGAGTACAGGGGGCGATCAGCCCCAGCATTTT.

CDR3 protein: CASSFFLAGPGTDTQYF. DNA of the CDR3: TGTGCCAGCAGCTTCTTCCTAGCGGGCCCCGGGACAGATACGCAGTATTTT. The chain carries TRBV5-4 and TRBJ2-3; 8 nucleotides agree with TRBD2. V lost 2 bases, J lost 3 bases, and 11 bases stayed unmatched. The V gene's germline CDR1 is SGHNT and CDR2 YYREEE (reference sequence). This CDR3 spans 17 amino acids.

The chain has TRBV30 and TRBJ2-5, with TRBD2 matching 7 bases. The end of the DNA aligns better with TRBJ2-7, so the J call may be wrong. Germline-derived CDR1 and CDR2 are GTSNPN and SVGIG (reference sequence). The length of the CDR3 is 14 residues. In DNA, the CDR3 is TGTGCCTGGTCCCCGCCGGGACTATCCTACGAGCAGTACTTC. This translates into CAWSPPGLSYEQYF.

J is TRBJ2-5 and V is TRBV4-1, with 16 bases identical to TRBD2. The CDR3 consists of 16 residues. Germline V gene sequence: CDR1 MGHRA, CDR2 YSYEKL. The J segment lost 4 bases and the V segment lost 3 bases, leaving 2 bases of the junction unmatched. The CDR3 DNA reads TGCGCCAGCAGCCAGGGACTAGCGGGAGGGCGAGAGACCCAGTACTTC. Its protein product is CASSQGLAGGRETQYF.

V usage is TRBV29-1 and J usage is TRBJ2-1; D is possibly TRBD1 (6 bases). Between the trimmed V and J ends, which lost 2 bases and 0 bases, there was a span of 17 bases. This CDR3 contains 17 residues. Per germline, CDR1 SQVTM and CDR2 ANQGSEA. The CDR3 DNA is TGCAGCGTTGAAAACTGGCGACAGGCCAGCTCCTACAATGAGCAGTTCTTC. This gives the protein CSVENWRQASSYNEQFF.

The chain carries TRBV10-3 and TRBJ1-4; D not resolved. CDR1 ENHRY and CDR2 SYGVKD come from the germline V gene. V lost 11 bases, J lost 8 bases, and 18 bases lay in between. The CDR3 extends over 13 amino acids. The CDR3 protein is CAAGGLTYEKLFF. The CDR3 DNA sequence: TGTGCCGCTGGCGGGCTTACGTACGAAAAACTGTTTTTT.

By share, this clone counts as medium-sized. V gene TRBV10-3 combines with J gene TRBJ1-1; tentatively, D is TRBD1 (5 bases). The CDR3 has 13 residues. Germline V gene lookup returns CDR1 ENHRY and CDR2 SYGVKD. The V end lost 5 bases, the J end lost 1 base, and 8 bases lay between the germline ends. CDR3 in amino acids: CAISLGTNTEAFF. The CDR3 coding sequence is TGTGCCATCAGTCTGGGGACGAACACTGAAGCTTTCTTT.

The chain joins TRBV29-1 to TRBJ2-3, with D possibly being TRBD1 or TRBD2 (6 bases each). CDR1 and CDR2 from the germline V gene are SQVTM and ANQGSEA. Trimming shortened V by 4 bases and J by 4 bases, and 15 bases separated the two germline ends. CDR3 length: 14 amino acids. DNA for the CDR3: TGCAGCGTTGCGGGGGCCCGGCGTGCAGATACGCAGTATTTT. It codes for CSVAGARRADTQYF.

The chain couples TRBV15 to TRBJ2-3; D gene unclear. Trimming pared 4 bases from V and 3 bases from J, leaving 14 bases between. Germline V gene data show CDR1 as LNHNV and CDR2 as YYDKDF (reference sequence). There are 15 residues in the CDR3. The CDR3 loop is CATSIQRAVTDTQYF. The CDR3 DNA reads TGTGCCACCAGCATCCAAAGGGCAGTAACAGATACGCAGTATTTT. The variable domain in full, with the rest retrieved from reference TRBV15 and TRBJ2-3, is DAMVIQNPRYQVTQFGKPVTLSCSQTLNHNVMYWYQQKSSQAPKLLFHYYDKDFNNEADTPDNFQSRRPNTSFCFLDIRSPGLGDTAMYLCATSIQRAVTDTQYFGPGTRLTVL.

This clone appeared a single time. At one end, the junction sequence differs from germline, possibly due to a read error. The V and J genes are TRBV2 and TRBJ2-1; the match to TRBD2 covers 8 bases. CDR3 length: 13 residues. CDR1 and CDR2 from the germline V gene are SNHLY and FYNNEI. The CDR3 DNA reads TGTGCCAGCAGTGAATATTCGGCGGGAGGAGTTGTCTTC. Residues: CASSEYSAGGVVF.

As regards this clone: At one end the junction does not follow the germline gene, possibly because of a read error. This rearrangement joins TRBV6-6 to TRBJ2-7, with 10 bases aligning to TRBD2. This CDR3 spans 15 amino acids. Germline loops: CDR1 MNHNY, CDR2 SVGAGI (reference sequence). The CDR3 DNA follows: TGTGCCAGCATCCCAGCGGGAGGGCCCTCCAACGAGCAGTACTTC. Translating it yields CASIPAGGPSNEQYF.

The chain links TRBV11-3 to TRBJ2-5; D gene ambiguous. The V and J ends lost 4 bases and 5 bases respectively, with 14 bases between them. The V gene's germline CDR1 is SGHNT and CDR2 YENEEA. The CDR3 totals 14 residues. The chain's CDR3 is CASSSPNKGETQYF. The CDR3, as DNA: TGTGCCAGCAGCTCCCCTAATAAAGGCGAGACCCAGTACTTC.